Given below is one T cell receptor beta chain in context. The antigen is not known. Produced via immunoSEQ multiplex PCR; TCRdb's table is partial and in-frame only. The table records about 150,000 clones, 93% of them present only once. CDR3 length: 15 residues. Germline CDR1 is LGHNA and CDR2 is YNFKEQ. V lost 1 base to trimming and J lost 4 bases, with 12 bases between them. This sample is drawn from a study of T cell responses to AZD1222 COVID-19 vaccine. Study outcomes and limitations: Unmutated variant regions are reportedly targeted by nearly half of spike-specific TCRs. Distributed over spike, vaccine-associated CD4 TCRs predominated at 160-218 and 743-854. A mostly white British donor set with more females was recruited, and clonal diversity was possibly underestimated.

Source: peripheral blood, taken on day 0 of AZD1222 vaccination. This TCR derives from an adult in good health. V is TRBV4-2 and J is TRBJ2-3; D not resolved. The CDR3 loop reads CASSQGKSRADTQYF. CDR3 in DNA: TGTGCCAGCAGCCAAGGGAAGAGTCGGGCAGATACGCAGTATTTT.